This TCR beta chain was identified during a study of CD8 T cells in ankylosing spondylitis. Whole-study results and caveats: Certain motif variants had earlier appeared in reactive arthritis synovial fluid and blood. For ankylosing spondylitis blood, a TCR beta motif of several highly homologous variants appeared characteristic.

TCRdb fed the 5' RACE reads into MiXCR, producing one record per CDR3 protein. The data contain 80,000 to 100,000 distinct CDR3 sequences, about 8.8% of them singletons. CDR3 size: 15 residues. V was pared by 5 bases and J by 2 bases, with 13 bases between. The germline gives CDR1 MNHEY, CDR2 SVGEGT. This clonotype occurred many times. Its antigen is not known. Sequenced sample: blood, either unsorted or a sorted T cell fraction (not recorded which). This clonotype was obtained from a male donor with ankylosing spondylitis or in good health (not recorded which). J is TRBJ2-1 and V is TRBV6-2 or TRBV6-3; D is perhaps TRBD2 (7 bases). The CDR3 region is CASSPRGGAYNEQFF. DNA of the CDR3: TGTGCCAGCAGTCCTAGGGGGGGTGCCTACAATGAGCAGTTCTTC.